This T cell receptor beta chain originates from a study of T cell responses to AZD1222 COVID-19 vaccine. The CDR3 spans 15 residues. Trimming shortened V by 5 bases and J by 6 bases, and 17 bases separated the two germline ends. Germline CDR1 reads MDHEN; CDR2 reads SYDVKM. This table comes from immunoSEQ multiplex PCR, and its TCRdb copy is limited to in-frame clones, with some not included. Its table lists about 140,000 clones. Regarding the study as a whole: Receipt of two AZD1222 doses was followed by a rise in Spike-specific TCR breadth and depth.

To note about this clone: Its target is unknown.

The chain carries TRBV28 and TRBJ2-4; D perhaps matches TRBD2 (5 bases). The sample was peripheral blood. This receptor was taken from an adult in good health. The CDR3 nucleotides read TGTGCCAGCAGTATTATGGGTACGGGGTTAAACATTCAGTACTTC. Its protein product is CASSIMGTGLNIQYF.